This T cell receptor beta chain was sequenced during a study of T cell repertoires in cytomegalovirus infection. In the study overall: HLA-C-restricted CMV epitopes, recently identified, and well-studied HLA-B-restricted ones were used by the study. In public TCR beta signatures, there were indications of both CMV infection and matching HLA type. Study outcomes and limitations: The cumulative frequency of public TCR beta families identified carriers of CMV plus the relevant HLA. CMV-specific TCR beta clonotypes restricted by HLA-C dominated the ex vivo response.

Each CDR3 protein is one row after TCRdb ran MiXCR on the reads. The repertoire holds around 140,000 distinct CDR3 sequences, with approximately 30% as singletons. Germline V gene sequence: CDR1 MGHDK, CDR2 SYGVNS. This CDR3 has 13 residues. V shed 4 bases, J shed 8 bases, and the junction held 4 bases outside the gene matches. This clonotype was picked up one time. Its antigen is not identified. The chain recombines TRBV25-1 with TRBJ2-1, with TRBD2 matching 8 bases. The sample was CD8+ T cells from cultured PBMCs, taken from culture after CMV antigen stimulation. The clonotype originates from a human donor in good health (CMV status not recorded). Some clones in this sample may be carry-over from other donors' samples. CDR3 DNA: TGTGCCAGCAGTGTCCTACTAGCGGATGAGCAGTTCTTC. This translates into CASSVLLADEQFF.